Listed below are T cell receptor beta chains from one sample, sequenced in a study of a mutant IDH1 vaccine in newly diagnosed glioma. Assay used: immunoSEQ multiplex PCR; TCRdb lists only in-frame clones, some missing. The sample has about 88,000 clones, roughly 82% seen once; the top ten hold nearly 5.5%. The sample was PBMCs, taken from a glioma patient treated with radiotherapy, temozolomide or both. These receptors were obtained from a man aged 35-49 years with glioma. Some clones in this sample may be carry-over from other donors' samples. The CDR3 runs from the conserved cysteine through the conserved F or W. A D gene is named only where the DNA matches it firmly. Size tells how often a clone was seen (once, few, many) or the class of an expanded clone, and some rows leave it out.

TRBV25-1	TRBJ2-5	.	.	CATVQGRETQYF	TGTGCCACCGTACAGGGAAGAGAGACCCAGTACTTC
TRBV13	TRBJ2-1	TRBD2	few	CASSAEGTSGGSNEQFF	TGTGCCAGCAGCGCCGAAGGGACTAGCGGGGGGAGCAATGAGCAGTTCTTC
TRBV6-1	TRBJ1-5	.	.	CASSDWAANQPQHF	TGTGCCAGCAGTGATTGGGCGGCGAATCAGCCCCAGCATTTT
TRBV5-1	TRBJ1-4	.	.	CASSLEGRMEKLFF	TGCGCCAGCAGCTTGGAGGGTAGGATGGAAAAACTGTTTTTT
TRBV18	TRBJ1-5	.	.	CASSPNVNQPQHF	TGTGCCAGCTCACCAAACGTCAATCAGCCCCAGCATTTT
TRBV30	TRBJ2-5	.	.	CAWSPQGGTQYF	TGTGCCTGGAGTCCTCAGGGGGGGACCCAGTACTTC
TRBV18	TRBJ2-1	TRBD2	.	CASSSRTSGGNEQFF	TGTGCCAGCTCATCCCGGACTAGCGGGGGGAATGAGCAGTTCTTC
TRBV14	TRBJ1-2	.	.	CASSHNRDYGYTF	TGTGCCAGCAGCCATAACCGGGACTATGGCTACACCTTC
TRBV30	TRBJ1-4	.	.	CAWMSRSNEKLFF	TGTGCCTGGATGAGTCGTTCTAATGAAAAACTGTTTTTT
TRBV6-5	TRBJ1-2	.	.	CASSWAGGYTF	TGTGCCAGCAGTTGGGCCGGGGGCTACACCTTC
TRBV5-1	TRBJ1-2	.	once	CASSLGDSGYGYTF	TGCGCCAGCAGCTTAGGGGACTCGGGCTATGGCTACACCTTC
TRBV27	TRBJ1-2	TRBD1	few	CASSLIQGAAGYTF	TGTGCCAGCAGTTTAATACAGGGGGCGGCGGGCTACACCTTC
TRBV5-1	TRBJ1-4	TRBD1	.	CASSTGTGRRNEKLFF	TGCGCCAGCAGCACCGGGACAGGGAGACGTAATGAAAAACTGTTTTTT
TRBV19	TRBJ1-4	TRBD1	.	CASSMGQGGEKLFF	TGTGCCAGTAGTATGGGGCAGGGGGGTGAAAAACTGTTTTTT
TRBV25-1	TRBJ2-7	.	.	CASIGVGQRTYEQYF	TGTGCCAGCATCGGGGTCGGACAGCGAACCTACGAGCAGTACTTC
TRBV7-2	TRBJ2-7	.	.	CASSSRPVTFTYEQYF	TGTGCCAGCAGCTCCCGACCAGTGACCTTCACCTACGAGCAGTACTTC
TRBV6-5	TRBJ2-7	.	.	CASNPGWGLYEQYF	TGTGCCAGCAACCCAGGGTGGGGCCTCTACGAGCAGTACTTC
TRBV7-6	TRBJ2-2	.	few	CASSPRPGQNTGELFF	TGTGCCAGCAGCCCGCGACCGGGACAGAACACCGGGGAGCTGTTTTTT
TRBV6-1	TRBJ1-5	.	few	CASSRTYEFQPQHF	TGTGCCAGCAGTCGGACCTACGAATTCCAGCCCCAGCATTTT
TRBV2	TRBJ2-5	TRBD2	.	CAKTGPRNRPREGETQYF	TGTGCTAAAACAGGGCCCCGAAACCGACCCCGGGAGGGAGAGACCCAGTACTTC
TRBV5-1	TRBJ1-6	.	.	CASSSLRPDNSPLHF	TGCGCCAGCAGCTCACTACGGCCTGATAATTCACCCCTCCACTTT
TRBV5-1	TRBJ2-7	.	.	CASSQGGYEQYF	TGCGCCAGCAGCCAGGGGGGCTACGAGCAGTACTTC
TRBV6-6	TRBJ2-4	.	few	CASSHGSLAKNIQYF	TGTGCCAGCAGTCACGGATCTCTAGCCAAAAACATTCAGTACTTC
TRBV5-4	TRBJ2-5	TRBD2	.	CASRPDSGGETQYF	TGTGCCAGCAGACCGGACAGCGGGGGGGAGACCCAGTACTTC
TRBV2	TRBJ2-7	TRBD1	.	CASSRTGNYEQYF	TGTGCCAGCAGCCGGACAGGAAACTACGAGCAGTACTTC
TRBV12-5	TRBJ1-2	TRBD1	.	CASGGTGGKPYGYTF	TGTGCTAGTGGGGGGACAGGGGGCAAACCTTATGGCTACACCTTC
TRBV19	TRBJ2-3	.	.	CASRAARGAVDTQYF	TGTGCCAGTAGAGCCGCACGGGGGGCCGTGGATACGCAGTATTTT
TRBV7-8	TRBJ2-7	TRBD1	.	CASSVDRGFGVEQYF	TGTGCCAGCAGCGTCGACAGGGGGTTTGGGGTCGAGCAGTACTTC
TRBV7-6	TRBJ1-1	.	.	CASSSNRDTEAFF	TGTGCCAGCAGCTCCAACAGGGACACTGAAGCTTTCTTT
TRBV2	TRBJ1-2	.	.	CASSEAGRVGYTF	TGTGCCAGCAGTGAAGCGGGTCGGGTTGGCTACACCTTC
TRBV5-1	TRBJ2-5	.	.	CASSYGLAIQETQYF	TGCGCCAGCAGCTACGGACTCGCTATCCAAGAGACCCAGTACTTC
TRBV7-8	TRBJ2-1	TRBD2	.	CASSPLAGGSYNEQFF	TGTGCCAGCAGCCCTCTAGCGGGGGGCTCCTACAATGAGCAGTTCTTC
TRBV19	TRBJ1-3	.	.	CASSPQQSGNTIYF	TGTGCCAGTAGTCCCCAGCAGTCTGGAAACACCATATATTTT
TRBV4-2	TRBJ1-5	TRBD1	once	CASSQNGQVNQPQHF	TGTGCCAGCAGCCAAAACGGACAGGTCAATCAGCCCCAGCATTTT
TRBV6-6	TRBJ2-5	.	.	CASSYPAQGRETQYF	TGTGCCAGCAGTTACCCCGCGCAGGGGCGGGAGACCCAGTACTTC
TRBV6-4	TRBJ1-5	.	.	CASSADSRGNQPQHF	TGTGCCAGCAGTGCAGACAGTAGGGGCAATCAGCCCCAGCATTTT